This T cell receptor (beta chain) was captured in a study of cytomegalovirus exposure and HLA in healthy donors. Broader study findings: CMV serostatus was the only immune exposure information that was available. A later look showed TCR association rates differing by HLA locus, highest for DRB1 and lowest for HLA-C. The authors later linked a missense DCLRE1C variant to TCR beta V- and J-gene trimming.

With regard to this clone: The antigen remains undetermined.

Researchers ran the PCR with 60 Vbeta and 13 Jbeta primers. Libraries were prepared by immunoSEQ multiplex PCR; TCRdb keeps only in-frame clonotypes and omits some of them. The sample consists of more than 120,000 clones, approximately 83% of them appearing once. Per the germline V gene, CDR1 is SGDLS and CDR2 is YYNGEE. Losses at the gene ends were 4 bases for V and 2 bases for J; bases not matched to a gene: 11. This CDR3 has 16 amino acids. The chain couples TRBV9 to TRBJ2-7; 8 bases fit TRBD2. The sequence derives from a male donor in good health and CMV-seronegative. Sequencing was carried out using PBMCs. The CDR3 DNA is TGTGCCAGCAGCTTTAGAGCGGGGGCTTCCCCCTACGAGCAGTACTTC. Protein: CASSFRAGASPYEQYF.